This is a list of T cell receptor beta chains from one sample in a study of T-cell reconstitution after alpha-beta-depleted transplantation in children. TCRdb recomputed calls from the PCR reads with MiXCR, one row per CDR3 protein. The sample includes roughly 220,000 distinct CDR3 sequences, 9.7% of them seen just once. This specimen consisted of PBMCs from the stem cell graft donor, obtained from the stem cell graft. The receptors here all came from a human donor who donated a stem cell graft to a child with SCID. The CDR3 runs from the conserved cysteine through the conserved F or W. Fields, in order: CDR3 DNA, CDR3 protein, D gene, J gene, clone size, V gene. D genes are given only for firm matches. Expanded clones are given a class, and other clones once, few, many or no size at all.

CDR3 DNA: TGCAGTGCTTCGCGGACAGTCCCCCAAGGCTACACCTTC; CDR3 protein: CSASRTVPQGYTF; D gene: -; J gene: TRBJ1-2; clone size: -; V gene: TRBV20-1
CDR3 DNA: TGTGCCAGCAGCTTAGGGGGTGGCGACCTCCACTTT; CDR3 protein: CASSLGGGDLHF; D gene: -; J gene: TRBJ1-6; clone size: many; V gene: TRBV7-9
CDR3 DNA: TGCGCCAGCAGCCAAGACTCAGCTGCCAACATCCGAAACTATGGCTACACCTTC; CDR3 protein: CASSQDSAANIRNYGYTF; D gene: -; J gene: TRBJ1-2; clone size: few; V gene: TRBV4-3
CDR3 DNA: TGTGCCAGCAGCTTAGCGCGGGCTAGCGGGGGGGCCGAGCAGTTCTTC; CDR3 protein: CASSLARASGGAEQFF; D gene: TRBD2; J gene: TRBJ2-1; clone size: many; V gene: TRBV7-9
CDR3 DNA: TGCGCCAGCAGCTTGACCGAGACTAGAAACACCGGGGAGCTGTTTTTT; CDR3 protein: CASSLTETRNTGELFF; D gene: -; J gene: TRBJ2-2; clone size: many; V gene: TRBV5-1
CDR3 DNA: TGTGCCAGCAGCGCGGGACCAAACTACGAGCAGTACTTC; CDR3 protein: CASSAGPNYEQYF; D gene: -; J gene: TRBJ2-7; clone size: many; V gene: TRBV7-6
CDR3 DNA: TGCGCCAGCAGCTTGGCCGGTCCGGGCTTTGGAAACACCATATATTTT; CDR3 protein: CASSLAGPGFGNTIYF; D gene: -; J gene: TRBJ1-3; clone size: many; V gene: TRBV5-1
CDR3 DNA: TGTGCCAGCAGCTTCCCACAGGGGAAAGCCAAAAACATTCAGTACTTC; CDR3 protein: CASSFPQGKAKNIQYF; D gene: TRBD1; J gene: TRBJ2-4; clone size: few; V gene: TRBV7-9
CDR3 DNA: TGCGCCAGCAGCCAAGATAGAGGATGGGATGGCTACACCTTC; CDR3 protein: CASSQDRGWDGYTF; D gene: -; J gene: TRBJ1-2; clone size: many; V gene: TRBV4-1
CDR3 DNA: TGTGCCAGCAGCTTAGGGAGTAGCAATAAGGCAGATACGCAGTATTTT; CDR3 protein: CASSLGSSNKADTQYF; D gene: -; J gene: TRBJ2-3; clone size: many; V gene: TRBV7-2
CDR3 DNA: TGCAGTGCTAGGGGGCGGGGGATGAACACTGAAGCTTTCTTT; CDR3 protein: CSARGRGMNTEAFF; D gene: -; J gene: TRBJ1-1; clone size: many; V gene: TRBV20-1
CDR3 DNA: TGCAGTGCTCGGAAGCCGCCTCCGGGTAACACTGAAGCTTTCTTT; CDR3 protein: CSARKPPPGNTEAFF; D gene: -; J gene: TRBJ1-1; clone size: many; V gene: TRBV20-1
CDR3 DNA: TGTGCCAGCAGCTCCCGTGGTTTGGGCAGGGGCTATGAGCAGTTCTTC; CDR3 protein: CASSSRGLGRGYEQFF; D gene: -; J gene: TRBJ2-1; clone size: few; V gene: TRBV7-3
CDR3 DNA: TGTGCCAGCAGCTTACTGACCGACAGGGACGAGCAGTACTTC; CDR3 protein: CASSLLTDRDEQYF; D gene: TRBD1; J gene: TRBJ2-7; clone size: many; V gene: TRBV7-2
CDR3 DNA: TGTGCCAGCAGCCAAGGTAGCGGGGTGGAGACCCAGTACTTC; CDR3 protein: CASSQGSGVETQYF; D gene: TRBD2; J gene: TRBJ2-5; clone size: many; V gene: TRBV4-2
CDR3 DNA: TGTGCCAGCAGTGAGTCGGGTCTAGCGGACACAGATACGCAGTATTTT; CDR3 protein: CASSESGLADTDTQYF; D gene: TRBD2; J gene: TRBJ2-3; clone size: few; V gene: TRBV2
CDR3 DNA: TGTGCCAGCAGCCTAATAATCGGGCCGAACACTGAAGCTTTCTTT; CDR3 protein: CASSLIIGPNTEAFF; D gene: -; J gene: TRBJ1-1; clone size: many; V gene: TRBV3-1
CDR3 DNA: TGTGCCAGCAGCAATCCCGCGAGACGCACTGAAGCTTTCTTT; CDR3 protein: CASSNPARRTEAFF; D gene: -; J gene: TRBJ1-1; clone size: many; V gene: TRBV12-3/TRBV12-4
CDR3 DNA: TGTGCCAGCAGTTTGGCGACTAGCGGTTTGGGGGAGCAGTACTTC; CDR3 protein: CASSLATSGLGEQYF; D gene: TRBD2; J gene: TRBJ2-7; clone size: few; V gene: TRBV12-3/TRBV12-4
CDR3 DNA: TGCAGTGCTTCGCGTCGGTCGGGGAACTATGGCTACACCTTC; CDR3 protein: CSASRRSGNYGYTF; D gene: -; J gene: TRBJ1-2; clone size: -; V gene: TRBV20-1
CDR3 DNA: TGTGCCAGCAGTCAGACCGGGGGGCGTGACTATGGCTACACCTTC; CDR3 protein: CASSQTGGRDYGYTF; D gene: -; J gene: TRBJ1-2; clone size: many; V gene: TRBV6-5
CDR3 DNA: TGTGCCAGCAGCCAAGAATTTGGAGTCCAGTACTTC; CDR3 protein: CASSQEFGVQYF; D gene: -; J gene: TRBJ2-5; clone size: many; V gene: TRBV3-1
CDR3 DNA: TGTGCCAGCAGCTTTGCCGGACAACGGAACGAGCAGTACTTC; CDR3 protein: CASSFAGQRNEQYF; D gene: -; J gene: TRBJ2-7; clone size: many; V gene: TRBV7-2
CDR3 DNA: TGTGCCAGCAGCTTAGCGGGTTCGAGGGGGGAGCAGTACTTC; CDR3 protein: CASSLAGSRGEQYF; D gene: -; J gene: TRBJ2-7; clone size: few; V gene: TRBV7-9
CDR3 DNA: TGTGCCACCAGCTCATTTACAGTGGGACTAGCAGAGGGAACGCAGTATTTT; CDR3 protein: CATSSFTVGLAEGTQYF; D gene: TRBD2; J gene: TRBJ2-3; clone size: many; V gene: TRBV15
CDR3 DNA: TGTGCCAGCAGCTGGACTGGCCTTAGGGAGCAGTTCTTC; CDR3 protein: CASSWTGLREQFF; D gene: -; J gene: TRBJ2-1; clone size: many; V gene: TRBV2
CDR3 DNA: TGCAGTGCCCCATGGGGTTCCGGGACAAAGCAGTTCTTC; CDR3 protein: CSAPWGSGTKQFF; D gene: -; J gene: TRBJ2-1; clone size: many; V gene: TRBV20-1
CDR3 DNA: TGTGCCAGCCAGGGGACAGCTACTAACTATGGCTACACCTTC; CDR3 protein: CASQGTATNYGYTF; D gene: TRBD1; J gene: TRBJ1-2; clone size: many; V gene: TRBV18
CDR3 DNA: TGCGCCAGCAGCTCCCAGGGGGCCTTGGGCTACACTGAAGCTTTCTTT; CDR3 protein: CASSSQGALGYTEAFF; D gene: TRBD1; J gene: TRBJ1-1; clone size: many; V gene: TRBV5-1
CDR3 DNA: TGCGCCAGCAGCAACTGGGCCGGTGACCGGGAAAAACTGTTTTTT; CDR3 protein: CASSNWAGDREKLFF; D gene: -; J gene: TRBJ1-4; clone size: many; V gene: TRBV4-3
CDR3 DNA: TGCAGTGCTACCCGACGGGGAGGACAGGGGACCTACGGGGAGCTGTTTTTT; CDR3 protein: CSATRRGGQGTYGELFF; D gene: TRBD1; J gene: TRBJ2-2; clone size: few; V gene: TRBV20-1
CDR3 DNA: TGTGCCAGCAGCGTCCGGCCAGGGGGCAAAGGCACTGAAGCTTTCTTT; CDR3 protein: CASSVRPGGKGTEAFF; D gene: TRBD1; J gene: TRBJ1-1; clone size: many; V gene: TRBV7-2
CDR3 DNA: TGTGCCAGCAGTTTAAACGGGCTCTATGGCTACACCTTC; CDR3 protein: CASSLNGLYGYTF; D gene: -; J gene: TRBJ1-2; clone size: many; V gene: TRBV27
CDR3 DNA: TGTGCCAGCAGCCAAGGGGGGATTGCGGGCTATGGCTACACCTTC; CDR3 protein: CASSQGGIAGYGYTF; D gene: -; J gene: TRBJ1-2; clone size: many; V gene: TRBV3-1
CDR3 DNA: TGTGCCAGCAGTTGGACAGGGGGCGGCTACGAGCAGTACTTC; CDR3 protein: CASSWTGGGYEQYF; D gene: TRBD1; J gene: TRBJ2-7; clone size: many; V gene: TRBV6-5
CDR3 DNA: TGCAGTGCTAGAGGAGTTGTAGGGGAGCAGTACTTC; CDR3 protein: CSARGVVGEQYF; D gene: -; J gene: TRBJ2-7; clone size: many; V gene: TRBV20-1
CDR3 DNA: TGTGCCACCAGACAGGACTTCTATAGCAATCAGCCCCAGCATTTT; CDR3 protein: CATRQDFYSNQPQHF; D gene: -; J gene: TRBJ1-5; clone size: many; V gene: TRBV10-3
CDR3 DNA: TGTGCCAGCAGGGATGCCTGGACTGAAGCTTTCTTT; CDR3 protein: CASRDAWTEAFF; D gene: -; J gene: TRBJ1-1; clone size: many; V gene: TRBV12-3/TRBV12-4
CDR3 DNA: TGTGCCAGCCTCTTTGGCGGGGGGGAATACAATGAGCAGTTCTTC; CDR3 protein: CASLFGGGEYNEQFF; D gene: TRBD2; J gene: TRBJ2-1; clone size: many; V gene: TRBV7-2
CDR3 DNA: TGTGCCATCAGTGAGGGGACCAACACTGAAGCTTTCTTT; CDR3 protein: CAISEGTNTEAFF; D gene: -; J gene: TRBJ1-1; clone size: -; V gene: TRBV10-3
CDR3 DNA: TGCAGTGCCCCGGGGTCCACAGATACGCAGTATTTT; CDR3 protein: CSAPGSTDTQYF; D gene: -; J gene: TRBJ2-3; clone size: many; V gene: TRBV20-1
CDR3 DNA: TGTGCCAGCAGCCAAGGGGATGGCGGGAACACTGAAGCTTTCTTT; CDR3 protein: CASSQGDGGNTEAFF; D gene: -; J gene: TRBJ1-1; clone size: few; V gene: TRBV4-2